This T cell receptor (beta chain) came from a study of blood T cell repertoires in COVID-19. Looking at the study overall: COVID-19 samples, acute and convalescent, were from the United States, Italy and Spain. From T cells, B-cell-depleted T cells, or PBMCs came the material, which was cDNA or gDNA.

Measured with immunoSEQ multiplex PCR; TCRdb has only the in-frame clones, and not every one. The sample carries 340,000 or so clones, around 83% recorded once. A single count supports this clone. The TCR comes from a man aged 30-40 years with active or convalescent COVID-19. The sample was peripheral blood.

The DNA of the CDR3 is TGTGCCAGCAGCTCCGCCCGGAACTATGGCTACACCTTC. It encodes CASSSARNYGYTF. The V gene is TRBV27, the J gene TRBJ1-2; D not resolved. CDR3 size: 13 residues. The ends were cut back, 6 bases at V and 2 bases at J, with 10 bases in the middle. The germline V gene has CDR1 MNHEY and CDR2 SMNVEV (reference sequence).